A selection of T cell receptor beta chains follows, all from one sample in a study of blood T cell repertoires in COVID-19. This table comes from immunoSEQ multiplex PCR, and its TCRdb copy is limited to in-frame clones, with some not included. The data contain some 43,000 clones, around 82% of them singletons. The sequenced material came from peripheral blood. These TCRs come from a man between 40 and 49 years old with active or convalescent COVID-19. CDR3s include the opening cysteine and the closing phenylalanine or tryptophan. D genes are given only for firm matches. Some rows mark clone size as missing; the rest say once, few, many or name a class of expanded clone.

j_gene | len | abundance | v_gene | d_gene | CDR3aa | CDR3nt
TRBJ2-1 | 15 | . | TRBV5-4 | . | CASSLELASGGEQFF | TGTGCCAGCAGCTTGGAACTAGCCAGTGGTGGTGAGCAGTTCTTC
TRBJ2-3 | 15 | . | TRBV5-1 | TRBD2 | CASSGGASGGAASYF | TGCGCCAGCAGCGGCGGGGCTAGCGGGGGGGCGGCTTCGTATTTT
TRBJ2-2 | 15 | . | TRBV9 | TRBD2 | CASRVGLAGTGELFF | TGTGCCAGCAGGGTGGGACTAGCGGGAACCGGGGAGCTGTTTTTT
TRBJ1-1 | 15 | . | TRBV7-3 | . | CASSPQGAGNTEAFF | TGTGCCAGCAGCCCACAAGGGGCAGGGAACACTGAAGCTTTCTTT
TRBJ1-6 | 16 | . | TRBV27 | . | CASSLNPRVGNSPLHF | TGTGCCAGCAGTTTGAACCCACGAGTCGGTAATTCACCCCTCCACTTT
TRBJ2-7 | 17 | . | TRBV7-9 | TRBD2 | CASTPARLAGGNWEQYF | TGTGCCAGCACCCCCGCCCGACTAGCGGGAGGGAACTGGGAGCAGTACTTC
TRBJ2-7 | 13 | . | TRBV2 | . | CASSPLGGTEQYF | TGTGCCAGCAGTCCCCTAGGAGGGACCGAGCAGTACTTC
TRBJ2-3 | 18 | . | TRBV13 | TRBD1 | CASSTGDTQTGFVDTQYF | TGTGCCAGCAGCACAGGGGACACCCAGACAGGGTTCGTAGATACGCAGTATTTT
TRBJ2-7 | 15 | . | TRBV5-1 | TRBD2 | CASSISGLASGEQYF | TGCGCCAGCAGCATTAGCGGGCTGGCGTCGGGCGAGCAGTACTTC
TRBJ2-3 | 12 | . | TRBV12-3/TRBV12-4 | . | CASSLREDTQYF | TGTGCCAGCAGTTTACGCGAGGATACGCAGTATTTT
TRBJ2-5 | 13 | . | TRBV12-3/TRBV12-4 | TRBD1 | CASRWDRVETQYF | TGTGCCAGCAGGTGGGACAGGGTGGAGACCCAGTACTTC
TRBJ1-2 | 12 | once | TRBV30 | . | CAWTGTPYGYTF | TGTGCCTGGACCGGGACACCTTATGGCTACACCTTC
TRBJ2-4 | 14 | . | TRBV7-2 | . | CASSLLQVKNIQYF | TGTGCCAGCAGCTTACTTCAGGTCAAAAACATTCAGTACTTC
TRBJ1-2 | 14 | . | TRBV9 | . | CASSVSPAGNGYTF | TGTGCCAGCAGCGTTTCACCAGCAGGGAATGGCTACACCTTC
TRBJ2-7 | 14 | once | TRBV28 | . | CASSQPGHPYEQYF | TGTGCCAGCAGTCAACCGGGACACCCCTACGAGCAGTACTTC
TRBJ1-1 | 15 | . | TRBV9 | . | CASSVVRGLNTEAFF | TGTGCCAGCAGCGTAGTTAGGGGTTTGAACACTGAAGCTTTCTTT
TRBJ2-1 | 13 | . | TRBV29-1 | . | CSVGQGSYNEQFF | TGCAGCGTTGGTCAGGGTTCCTACAATGAGCAGTTCTTC
TRBJ1-1 | 16 | . | TRBV7-3 | TRBD1 | CASSATGTAMNTEAFF | TGTGCCAGCAGCGCGACCGGGACAGCGATGAACACTGAAGCTTTCTTT
TRBJ2-1 | 15 | . | TRBV9 | . | CASSVGGRPHNEQFF | TGTGCCAGCAGCGTAGGAGGCCGCCCGCATAATGAGCAGTTCTTC
TRBJ2-3 | 13 | . | TRBV27 | . | CASSPPGPDTQYF | TGTGCCAGCAGTCCCCCAGGCCCAGATACGCAGTATTTT
TRBJ1-1 | 15 | once | TRBV19 | . | CASSREDMMNTEAFF | TGTGCCAGTAGTAGGGAGGACATGATGAACACTGAAGCTTTCTTT
TRBJ1-1 | 11 | . | TRBV11-2 | . | CASSFRGGTFF | TGTGCCAGCAGCTTTCGTGGGGGGACTTTCTTT
TRBJ1-5 | 15 | . | TRBV4-2 | . | CASSQEAIVNQPQHF | TGTGCCAGCAGCCAAGAGGCAATTGTCAATCAGCCCCAGCATTTT
TRBJ2-2 | 14 | . | TRBV27 | . | CASSPQGVPGELFF | TGTGCCAGCAGTCCCCAAGGGGTCCCCGGGGAGCTGTTTTTT
TRBJ1-1 | 13 | . | TRBV28 | . | CASTGQENTEAFF | TGTGCCAGCACGGGACAAGAGAACACTGAAGCTTTCTTT
TRBJ2-3 | 15 | . | TRBV4-1 | TRBD2 | CASSQGLADGGTQYF | TGCGCCAGCAGCCAGGGACTAGCGGACGGGGGTACGCAGTATTTT